The present entry profiles one T cell receptor (beta chain) with its context. This CDR3 contains 16 residues. Germline trimming cut 2 bases from V and 4 bases from J; bases unmatched to any gene: 8. The source of the sample is a study of cytomegalovirus exposure and HLA in healthy donors. A multiplex PCR was run with 60 Vbeta primers and 13 Jbeta primers. Some clones are missing from TCRdb's copy, which holds only in-frame ones; the method was immunoSEQ multiplex PCR. The sample includes approximately 100,000 clones, roughly 70% of them seen just once. The chain combines TRBV5-3 with TRBJ2-5; 10 positions match TRBD1. TRBV5-3 qualifies as an ORF whose function is uncertain. Material: PBMCs. The clonotype comes from a male donor in good health and CMV-seronegative. In nucleotides, the CDR3 is TGTGCCAGAAGCTTTACAAGGGACAGGGGAAGAGAGACCCAGTACTTC. Encoded protein: CARSFTRDRGRETQYF.